The 5 T cell receptor beta chains reported below all come from one sample, sequenced in a study of cytomegalovirus exposure and HLA in healthy donors. The primer mix had 60 Vbeta and 13 Jbeta primers. Profiled with immunoSEQ multiplex PCR; TCRdb holds only in-frame clones, not every one. The data show around 140,000 clones, over 75% seen once. Sequencing was carried out using PBMCs. These receptors were obtained from a male donor in good health and CMV-seropositive.

V gene TRBV27 combines with J gene TRBJ2-7, with a possible D match to TRBD2 (7 bases). CDR1 MNHEY and CDR2 SMNVEV come from the germline V gene (reference sequence). V was trimmed by 3 bases and J by 4 bases, leaving 13 bases between them. The CDR3 runs 14 residues. The CDR3 DNA is TGTGCCAGCAGTTTCGTGGGGGGGCAGTACGAGCAGTACTTC. Protein product: CASSFVGGQYEQYF.

Only a few counts were recorded for this clone. CDR3 protein: CASSSITRVVHEQYF. CDR3 DNA: TGTGCCAGCAGTTCCATAACTAGAGTGGTTCACGAGCAGTACTTC. The chain carries TRBV6-5 and TRBJ2-7; tentative D call: TRBD2 (5 bases). The germline gives CDR1 MNHEY, CDR2 SVGAGI. The CDR3 contains 15 residues. The V and J ends lost 4 bases and 5 bases respectively, with 18 bases between them.

This clone was observed a few times. CDR3 DNA: TGTGCCAGCAGGAACGCAGGGTCCGGGGCCAACGTCCTGACTTTC. Protein product: CASRNAGSGANVLTF. The gene calls are TRBV25-1 and TRBJ2-6, with TRBD1 as a possible D gene (5 bases). CDR1 and CDR2 from the germline V gene are MGHDK and SYGVNS. The V and J ends lost 6 bases and 4 bases respectively, with 13 bases between them. The CDR3 runs to 15 residues. Supplemented by reference TRBV25-1 and TRBJ2-6, the full variable domain reads EADIYQTPRYLVIGTGKKITLECSQTMGHDKMYWYQQDPGMELHLIHYSYGVNSTEKGDLSSESTVSRIRTEHFPLTLESARPSHTSQYLCASRNAGSGANVLTFGAGSRLTVL.

The chain recombines TRBV5-1 with TRBJ2-1, with TRBD2 matching over 7 bases. Germline CDR1 is SGHRS and CDR2 is YFSETQ. This CDR3 contains 17 residues. The trim removed 0 bases at V and 0 bases at J, leaving 6 bases unmatched. As DNA, the CDR3 is TGCGCCAGCAGCTTGGCCCGGGGAGGGAGCTCCTACAATGAGCAGTTCTTC. It codes for CASSLARGGSSYNEQFF.

This clone was detected only a few times. This chain connects TRBV9 to TRBJ2-3; perhaps TRBD2 as D (6 bases). This CDR3 is 16 amino acids long. V was shortened by 0 bases and J by 7 bases, with 18 bases between the two germline ends. Germline values: CDR1 SGDLS, CDR2 YYNGEE. The CDR3 coding sequence is TGTGCCAGCAGCGTAGAGTTGCGGGGCAACTCGAATACGCAGTATTTT. Translated: CASSVELRGNSNTQYF.